This T cell receptor beta chain emerged from a study of low-dose radiotherapy and immunotherapy resistance in tumors. Study overall: The study gave Cohort 2 1 Gy per fraction every two weeks, totaling 13 Gy over 26 weeks.

The therapy administered to donors comprised nivolumab, ipilimumab, aspirin, low-dose cyclophosphamide and low-dose radiotherapy. The CDR3 extends over 14 amino acids. V shed 6 bases, J shed 4 bases, and the junction held 6 bases outside the gene matches. The germline V gene has CDR1 MNHEY and CDR2 SMNVEV (reference sequence). TRAV and TRBV primers primed cDNA for both TCRalpha and TCRbeta. The authors ran approximately 20 PCR cycles to amplify TCRs with a constant-region primer and V-primer adapter. TCRdb reprocessed the reads via MiXCR and lists one record per CDR3 protein. The profile shows thousands of distinct CDR3 sequences, about 57% of them singletons.

This clonotype was sampled from a human donor with advanced metastatic prostate, ovarian, gallbladder or colorectal cancer (not recorded which). This table probably holds off-target reads from a library built for another chain. The chain joins TRBV27 to TRBJ2-7; 10 nucleotides match TRBD1. CDR3 amino acids: CASSLTGGGYEQYF. The CDR3 bases are TGTGCCAGCAGCCTGACAGGGGGCGGATACGAGCAGTACTTC.